The clone carrying this T cell receptor (beta chain) was counted ten times or more. Its antigen is not identified. Libraries of TCR beta came from quantitative 5'-RACE with molecular barcodes. Via MiXCR, TCRdb re-called the 5' RACE reads, giving one row per CDR3 protein. The profile shows 35,000 to 50,000 distinct CDR3 sequences, around 10% of them singletons. This CDR3 contains 14 residues. V lost 0 bases and J 7 bases, leaving 13 bases between the germline ends. The germline V gene encodes CDR1 GTSNPN and CDR2 SVGIG (reference sequence). The sample belongs to a study of CD8 T cells in ankylosing spondylitis. Findings and limits, study-wide: Reportedly, matched ankylosing spondylitis synovial fluid was significantly enriched for disease-linked clones. Disease-associated clones were CD8+ and fairly uncommon in peripheral blood. Certain motif variants had earlier appeared in reactive arthritis synovial fluid and blood.

The TCR was taken from a male donor with ankylosing spondylitis or in good health (not recorded which). The rearrangement uses TRBV30 and TRBJ1-5, with TRBD1 as a possible D gene (6 bases). The sequenced sample consisted of blood, either unsorted or a sorted T cell fraction (not recorded which). Here the CDR3 DNA reads TGTGCCTGGAGTGTATACAGGGAAGGGCAGCCCCAGCATTTT. Its translation is CAWSVYREGQPQHF. The complete variable domain, with remaining parts taken from reference TRBV30 and TRBJ1-5, reads SQTIHQWPATLVQPVGSPLSLECTVEGTSNPNLYWYRQAAGRGLQLLFYSVGIGQISSEVPQNLSASRPQDRQFILSSKKLLLSDSGFYLCAWSVYREGQPQHFGDGTRLSIL.